Each of the 19 T cell receptor beta chains below was sequenced from the same sample in a study of T cell changes during pregnancy in multiple sclerosis. Produced via immunoSEQ multiplex PCR; TCRdb's table is partial and in-frame only. The repertoire holds approximately 85,000 clones, with roughly nine tenths as singletons. The sample was peripheral blood, taken in the first trimester of pregnancy. All receptors derive from a female donor with multiple sclerosis, enrolled in a pregnancy study.

The chain recombines TRBV5-4 with TRBJ2-1; D gene unclear. The CDR3 covers 12 residues. Trimming left V 6 bases short and J 7 bases short, with 11 bases between. From germline, CDR1 is SGHNT and CDR2 YYREEE (reference sequence). CDR3: CASNDDSNEQFF. The CDR3 DNA reads as TGTGCCAGCAACGATGACTCAAATGAGCAGTTCTTC. Looking up the rest from reference TRBV5-4 and TRBJ2-1 gives the full variable domain: ETGVTQSPTHLIKTRGQQVTLRCSSQSGHNTVSWYQQALGQGPQFIFQYYREEENGRGNFPPRFSGLQFPNYSSELNVNALELDDSALYLCASNDDSNEQFFGPGTRLTVL.

The CDR3 here is CASSLRGETQYF. In nucleotides, the CDR3 is TGTGCCAGCAGCTTGAGAGGGGAGACCCAGTACTTC. The chain combines TRBV2 with TRBJ2-5; possible D gene TRBD2, 5 bases. Trimming cost V 6 bases and J 5 bases, with 10 bases left between them. The CDR3 runs 12 residues. The germline V gene has CDR1 SNHLY and CDR2 FYNNEI. Full variable domain (rest looked up from reference TRBV2 and TRBJ2-5): EPEVTQTPSHQVTQMGQEVILRCVPISNHLYFYWYRQILGQKVEFLVSFYNNEISEKSEIFDDQFSVERPDGSNFTLKIRSTKLEDSAMYFCASSLRGETQYFGPGTRLLVL.

The J gene is TRBJ2-3, the V gene TRBV19; weak D call: TRBD1 (6 bases). Trimming cost V 6 bases and J 0 bases, with 7 bases left between them. The CDR3 is 13 amino acids. Germline CDR1 reads LNHDA; CDR2 reads SQIVND (reference sequence). CDR3 in DNA: TGTGCCAGTAGACAGGGAAGCACAGATACGCAGTATTTT. Residues: CASRQGSTDTQYF.

J is TRBJ1-5 and V is TRBV7-2; D is possibly TRBD1 (5 bases). Germline V gene data show CDR1 as SGHTA and CDR2 as FQGNSA. The CDR3 is 16 residues long. Trimming took off 1 base at V and 3 bases at J, with 13 bases between the two ends. The CDR3 sequence: CASSLGQGGNNQPQHF. The CDR3 region has the DNA TGTGCCAGCAGCTTAGGGCAGGGAGGAAACAATCAGCCCCAGCATTTT.

This clone was seen just once. The chain combines TRBV9 with TRBJ1-1, with D hard to call. Between the trimmed V and J ends, which lost 3 bases and 0 bases, there was a span of 9 bases. The CDR3 length is 14 residues. Germline V gene data show CDR1 as SGDLS and CDR2 as YYNGEE. CDR3 loop: CASSGYSMNTEAFF. The CDR3 DNA reads TGTGCCAGCAGCGGGTACAGCATGAACACTGAAGCTTTCTTT. Full variable domain (remainder filled in from reference TRBV9 and TRBJ1-1): DSGVTQTPKHLITATGQRVTLRCSPRSGDLSVYWYQQSLDQGLQFLIQYYNGEERAKGNILERFSAQQFPDLHSELNLSSLELGDSALYFCASSGYSMNTEAFFGQGTRLTVV.

The CDR3 spells CASSLASNEQFF. Written as DNA, the CDR3 is TGTGCCAGCAGCTTAGCGAGCAATGAGCAGTTCTTC. V is TRBV7-6 and J is TRBJ2-1; no firm D call. Looked up from germline, CDR1 is SGHVS and CDR2 is FNYEAQ. V dropped 0 bases and J dropped 6 bases, with 3 bases sitting between them. CDR3 size: 12 residues.

The chain recombines TRBV30 with TRBJ1-2, with D tentatively TRBD1 (6 bases). CDR3 size: 13 residues. CDR1 is GTSNPN and CDR2 is SVGIG in the germline V gene (reference sequence). V was shortened by 4 bases and J by 8 bases, with 17 bases between the two germline ends. This chain's CDR3 is CAWNPEDSRGYTF. The CDR3 DNA sequence: TGTGCCTGGAACCCGGAGGACAGCAGGGGCTACACCTTC.

The chain combines TRBV6-6 with TRBJ2-7; 9 bases are a match to TRBD1. This CDR3 is 15 amino acids long. Per germline, CDR1 MNHNY and CDR2 SVGAGI (reference sequence). V gave up 8 bases and J gave up 2 bases; unmatched junction bases: 10. CDR3 sequence reads: CASATGTGLTYEQYF. The CDR3 nucleotides are TGTGCCAGCGCCACCGGGACAGGGCTAACCTACGAGCAGTACTTC.

This clone has a single count. The chain couples TRBV7-3 to TRBJ2-4; possible D gene TRBD1, 5 bases. Germline V gives CDR1 SGHTA, CDR2 FQGTGA. Trimming took 1 base from V and 7 from J, leaving 11 bases between them. This CDR3 has 14 amino acids. In DNA form, the CDR3 reads TGTGCCAGCAGCTTAAGTCAGTCAGGGAACATTCAGTACTTC. Amino acid sequence: CASSLSQSGNIQYF.

The chain uses TRBV10-3 and TRBJ2-1; a possible D gene is TRBD2 (6 bases). Trimming took 2 bases from V and 5 from J, leaving 22 bases between them. CDR3 length: 18 residues. The germline gives CDR1 ENHRY, CDR2 SYGVKD. CDR3 nucleotides: TGTGCCATCAGTGAGGGGCCCCTATGGGGGTCGGGGGACAATGAGCAGTTCTTC. It specifies CAISEGPLWGSGDNEQFF.

This clone has a handful of counts. The chain joins TRBV7-9 to TRBJ1-4; D gene uncertain. This CDR3 is 14 amino acids long. Trimming stripped 9 bases from V and 5 bases from J, with 16 bases between. Germline CDR1 and CDR2: SEHNR and FQNEAQ (reference sequence). CDR3 coding DNA: TGTGCCAGATGCGGACGGACTCTGAATGAAAAACTGTTTTTT. Protein: CARCGRTLNEKLFF.

CDR3 sequence (DNA): TGTGCCAGCAGCTCCCCGACTAGCGGGAAAGGAGATACGCAGTATTTT. It translates to CASSSPTSGKGDTQYF. The chain is built from TRBV7-2 and TRBJ2-3, with 11 bases that match TRBD2. Trimming removed 4 bases from V and 5 bases from J; junction bases left unmatched: 8. The CDR3 contains 16 residues. Germline loops: CDR1 SGHTA, CDR2 FQGNSA. Drawing the rest from reference TRBV7-2 and TRBJ2-3, the complete variable domain is GAGVSQSPSNKVTEKGKDVELRCDPISGHTALYWYRQSLGQGLEFLIYFQGNSAPDKSGLPSDRFSAERTGGSVSTLTIQRTQQEDSAVYLCASSSPTSGKGDTQYFGPGTRLTVL.

The CDR3 region is CASSIGGAYNEQFF. The DNA of the CDR3 is TGTGCCAGCAGCATAGGGGGCGCATACAATGAGCAGTTCTTC. The chain is built from TRBV11-3 and TRBJ2-1, with 7 bases fitting TRBD1. The CDR3 consists of 14 residues. Trimming cost V 5 bases and J 4 bases; bases outside gene matches: 5. Per germline, CDR1 SGHNT and CDR2 YENEEA.

The chain has TRBV9 and TRBJ1-2; TRBD1 agrees at 7 bases. The V and J ends lost 3 bases and 8 bases, in that order; junction bases with no gene match: 10. Germline V gene sequence: CDR1 SGDLS, CDR2 YYNGEE. CDR3 length: 14 residues. CDR3 in amino acids: CASSARRDRNGYTF. The CDR3 DNA sequence: TGTGCCAGCAGCGCCCGCCGGGACAGAAACGGCTACACCTTC.

The chain recombines TRBV2 with TRBJ2-3, with 7 bases matching TRBD2. V was clipped by 2 bases and J by 0 bases; unmatched bases: 8. From germline, CDR1 is SNHLY and CDR2 FYNNEI. This CDR3 has 17 amino acids. The CDR3 sequence: CASSEMTSSPSTDTQYF. DNA for the CDR3: TGTGCCAGCAGTGAAATGACTAGCTCTCCTAGCACAGATACGCAGTATTTT.

This chain links TRBV7-9 with TRBJ1-4; 9 bases fit TRBD1. Germline assignment: CDR1 SEHNR and CDR2 FQNEAQ (reference sequence). The CDR3 length is 16 residues. V dropped 4 bases and J dropped 2; count of bases not matched to a gene: 5. The chain's CDR3 is CASSSGQGPTNEKLFF. The CDR3 DNA reads as TGTGCCAGCAGCTCGGGACAGGGCCCCACTAATGAAAAACTGTTTTTT.

This chain links TRBV7-6 with TRBJ1-3; D is unresolved. The germline V and J ends were trimmed by 1 base and 0 bases, with 10 bases remaining between them. In germline, CDR1 is SGHVS, CDR2 FNYEAQ. This CDR3 is built from 16 residues. The CDR3 coding sequence is TGTGCCAGCAGCTTAGGGCAGATTCACTCTGGAAACACCATATATTTT. Translating gives CASSLGQIHSGNTIYF.

The chain has TRBV11-3 and TRBJ2-1; 7 bases are shared with TRBD2. With 5 bases clipped from V and 10 bases from J, the junction kept 8 bases outside the gene matches. Germline CDR1 reads SGHNT; CDR2 reads YENEEA. The CDR3 contains 13 residues. CDR3 bases: TGTGCCAGCAGCCCGAAGATTAGCGGGGAGCAGTTCTTC. It specifies CASSPKISGEQFF.

The genes are TRBV12-2 and TRBJ1-5. TRBV12-2 is reported as a pseudogene. The CDR3 has 19 residues. The CDR3 DNA sequence: TGTGCAAGTTCCCCCCTCCCGGGGGGGCCACGAGATTACAATCAGCCCCAGCATTTT. The encoded protein is CASSPLPGGPRDYNQPQHF.